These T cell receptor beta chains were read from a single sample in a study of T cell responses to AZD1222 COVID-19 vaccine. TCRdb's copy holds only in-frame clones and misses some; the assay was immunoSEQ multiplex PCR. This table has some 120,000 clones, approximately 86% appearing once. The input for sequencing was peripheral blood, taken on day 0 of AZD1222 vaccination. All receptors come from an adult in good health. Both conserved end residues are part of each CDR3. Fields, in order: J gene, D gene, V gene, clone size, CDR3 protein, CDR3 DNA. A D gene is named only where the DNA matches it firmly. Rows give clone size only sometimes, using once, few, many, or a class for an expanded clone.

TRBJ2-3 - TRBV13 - CASSLMGDTQYF TGTGCCAGCAGCTTAATGGGGGATACGCAGTATTTT
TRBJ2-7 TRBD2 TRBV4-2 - CASSQDPPGGTRVEQYF TGTGCCAGCAGCCAAGATCCCCCTGGAGGGACTAGAGTTGAGCAGTACTTC
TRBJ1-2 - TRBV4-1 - CASSQDLGRLYGYTF TGCGCCAGCAGCCAAGATTTGGGACGGCTCTATGGCTACACCTTC
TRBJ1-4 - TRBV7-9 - CASSLWAINEKLFF TGTGCCAGCAGCTTATGGGCAATTAATGAAAAACTGTTTTTT
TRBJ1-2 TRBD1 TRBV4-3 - CASSQGQGVGYTF TGCGCCAGCAGCCAAGGTCAGGGGGTCGGCTACACCTTC
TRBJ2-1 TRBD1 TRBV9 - CASSEQGDEQFF TGTGCCAGCAGCGAGCAGGGGGATGAGCAGTTCTTC
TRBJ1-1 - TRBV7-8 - CASTQNEGRNTEAFF TGTGCCAGCACACAGAACGAGGGGAGGAACACTGAAGCTTTCTTT
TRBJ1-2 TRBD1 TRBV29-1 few CSAVMTGSYTF TGCAGCGCTGTGATGACAGGGAGCTACACCTTC
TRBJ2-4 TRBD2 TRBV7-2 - CASSLVGAGGLAKNIQYF TGTGCCAGCAGCTTAGTCGGGGCGGGGGGCCTAGCCAAAAACATTCAGTACTTC
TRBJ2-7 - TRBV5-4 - CASSTGDYEQYF TGTGCCAGCAGTACAGGAGACTACGAGCAGTACTTC
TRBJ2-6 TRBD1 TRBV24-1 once CATSDPTGTGHRRANVLTF TGTGCCACCAGTGATCCGACCGGGACAGGACACCGCCGGGCCAACGTCCTGACTTTC
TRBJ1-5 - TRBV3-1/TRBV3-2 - CASSQEWGPFQPQHF TGTGCCAGCAGCCAAGAATGGGGGCCTTTCCAGCCCCAGCATTTT
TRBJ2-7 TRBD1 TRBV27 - CASSSRDSYEQYF TGTGCCAGCAGTTCCCGGGACAGCTACGAGCAGTACTTC
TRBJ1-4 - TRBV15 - CATSRDGGVRTNEKLFF TGTGCCACCAGCAGAGATGGGGGCGTTAGGACTAATGAAAAACTGTTTTTT
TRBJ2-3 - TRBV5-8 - CASSLQGTQYF TGTGCCAGCAGCTTGCAGGGTACGCAGTATTTT
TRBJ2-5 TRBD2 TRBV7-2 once CASSPLAGGLETQYF TGTGCCAGCAGCCCCTTAGCGGGGGGGCTAGAGACCCAGTACTTC
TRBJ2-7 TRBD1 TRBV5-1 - CASSDLRTGRNYEQYF TGCGCCAGCAGCGACCTCCGGACAGGGAGAAACTACGAGCAGTACTTC
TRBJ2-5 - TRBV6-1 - CASSEKGRAQYF TGTGCCAGCAGTGAAAAAGGTCGGGCCCAGTACTTC
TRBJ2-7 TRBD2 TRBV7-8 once CASSRTSGGLYEQYF TGTGCCAGCAGCCGGACTAGCGGGGGCCTCTACGAGCAGTACTTC
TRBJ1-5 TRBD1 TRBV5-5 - CASSPGTGGMSQPQHF TGTGCCAGCAGCCCCGGGACAGGGGGCATGAGTCAGCCCCAGCATTTT
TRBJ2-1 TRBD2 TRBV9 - CASSVASGGRYNEQFF TGTGCCAGCAGCGTAGCTAGCGGGGGGCGTTACAATGAGCAGTTCTTC
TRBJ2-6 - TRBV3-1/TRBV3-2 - CASSRQSSGANVLTF TGTGCCAGCAGCCGACAGAGCTCTGGGGCCAACGTCCTGACTTTC
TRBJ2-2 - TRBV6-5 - CASRGAGELFF TGTGCCAGCAGAGGGGCCGGGGAGCTGTTTTTT
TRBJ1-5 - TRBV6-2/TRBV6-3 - CASSSDGPRQPQHF TGTGCCAGCAGTTCGGACGGCCCGCGACAGCCCCAGCATTTT
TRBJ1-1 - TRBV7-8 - CASSLRGGGTEAFF TGTGCCAGCAGCTTACGCGGGGGAGGCACTGAAGCTTTCTTT
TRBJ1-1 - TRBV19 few CASSMSMNTEAFF TGTGCCAGTAGTATGAGTATGAACACTGAAGCTTTCTTT
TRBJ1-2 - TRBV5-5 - CASSLEVGRLGGYTF TGTGCCAGCAGCTTGGAAGTAGGACGGTTAGGCGGCTACACCTTC
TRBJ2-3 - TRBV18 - CASSPIRAGRELDTQYF TGTGCCAGCTCACCAATTCGGGCAGGGCGGGAACTTGATACGCAGTATTTT
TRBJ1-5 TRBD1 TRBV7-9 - CASSAGQVRPQHF TGTGCCAGCAGCGCGGGACAGGTGAGGCCCCAGCATTTT
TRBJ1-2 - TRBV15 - CATSRDGAGEVGYTF TGTGCCACCAGCAGAGATGGGGCAGGGGAGGTTGGCTACACCTTC
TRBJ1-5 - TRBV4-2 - CASSQTEYSNQPQHF TGTGCCAGCAGCCAAACAGAGTATAGCAATCAGCCCCAGCATTTT
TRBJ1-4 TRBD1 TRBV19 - CASRKQGAGEKLFF TGTGCCAGTCGGAAACAGGGGGCTGGAGAAAAACTGTTTTTT
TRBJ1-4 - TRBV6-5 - CASSSRQGGPNEKLFF TGTGCCAGCAGTTCCCGTCAGGGAGGCCCTAATGAAAAACTGTTTTTT
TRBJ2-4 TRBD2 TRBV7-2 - CASRATSGGADIQYF TGTGCCAGCAGAGCAACTAGCGGGGGGGCAGACATTCAGTACTTC
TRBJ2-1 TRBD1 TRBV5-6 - CASSQGQGSYNEQFF TGTGCCAGCAGCCAGGGACAGGGCTCCTACAATGAGCAGTTCTTC
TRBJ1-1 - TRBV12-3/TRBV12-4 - CASSWGFGEAFF TGTGCCAGCAGTTGGGGATTCGGTGAAGCTTTCTTT
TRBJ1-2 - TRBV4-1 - CASSQDVFQGFTF TGCGCCAGCAGCCAGGACGTGTTCCAAGGCTTCACCTTC
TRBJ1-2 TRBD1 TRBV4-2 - CASSHGDSRGYTF TGTGCCAGCAGCCACGGGGACAGTCGGGGCTACACCTTC
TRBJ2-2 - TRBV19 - CASSMGGTGELFF TGTGCCAGTAGTATGGGGGGAACCGGGGAGCTGTTTTTT
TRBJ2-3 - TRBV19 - CASSIDLGRVDTQYF TGTGCCAGTAGTATAGATCTCGGCAGGGTGGATACGCAGTATTTT
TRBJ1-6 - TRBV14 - CASSQETGNSPLHF TGTGCCAGCAGCCAAGAGACGGGAAATTCACCCCTCCACTTT
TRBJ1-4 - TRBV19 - CASTRQGHEKLFF TGTGCCAGTACCCGTCAGGGTCATGAAAAACTGTTTTTT
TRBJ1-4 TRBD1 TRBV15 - CATSSPPGQGAVTNEKLFF TGTGCCACCAGCAGTCCCCCCGGACAGGGGGCTGTAACTAATGAAAAACTGTTTTTT
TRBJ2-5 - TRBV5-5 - CASSFGPAETQYF TGTGCCAGCAGCTTTGGCCCCGCGGAGACCCAGTACTTC
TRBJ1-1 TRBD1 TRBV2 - CASKGQTNTEAFF TGTGCCAGCAAGGGACAGACTAACACTGAAGCTTTCTTT
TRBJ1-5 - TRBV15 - CATSPGLRDHQPQHF TGTGCCACCAGCCCGGGGCTCCGCGACCATCAGCCCCAGCATTTT
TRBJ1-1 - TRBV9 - CASSVAWSPRDEAFF TGTGCCAGCAGCGTAGCTTGGTCTCCGAGGGATGAAGCTTTCTTT
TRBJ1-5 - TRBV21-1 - CASSKVVSLTRNQPQHF TGTGCCAGCAGCAAAGTCGTCAGCCTCACGCGGAATCAGCCCCAGCATTTT
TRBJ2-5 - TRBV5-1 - CASSPGDGLETQYF TGCGCCAGCAGCCCTGGGGATGGATTAGAGACCCAGTACTTC
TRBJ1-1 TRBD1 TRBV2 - CASSQRTGVWETEAFF TGTGCCAGCAGTCAGCGGACAGGGGTTTGGGAAACTGAAGCTTTCTTT
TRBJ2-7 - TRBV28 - CASSLWVSKAYEQYF TGTGCCAGCAGTTTATGGGTCTCCAAAGCCTACGAGCAGTACTTC
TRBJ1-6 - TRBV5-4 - CASSFDSGSNSPLHF TGTGCCAGCAGCTTCGATTCAGGGTCCAATTCACCCCTCCACTTT
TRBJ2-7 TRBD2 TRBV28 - CASGRTGTRAYEQYF TGTGCCAGCGGTCGCACCGGGACTAGAGCCTACGAGCAGTACTTC
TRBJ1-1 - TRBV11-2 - CASSPGSGQAFF TGTGCCAGCAGCCCCGGATCCGGGCAGGCTTTCTTT
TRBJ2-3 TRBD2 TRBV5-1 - CASSLEGSGGASTDTQYF TGCGCCAGCAGCTTGGAGGGTAGCGGGGGGGCTAGCACAGATACGCAGTATTTT